The 5 T cell receptor beta chains in this list originate from one sample, sequenced in a study of PD-1 blockade in classical Hodgkin lymphoma. Only in-frame clones appear in the TCRdb table, and some are missing; sequencing was by immunoSEQ multiplex PCR. The sample records approximately 12,000 clones, roughly 75% being singletons. All patients experienced relapse after autologous stem cell transplantation, and brentuximab vedotin exposure was variable. Sequencing used peripheral blood mononuclear cells (PBMCs), obtained at baseline. Receptors originate from a human donor with classical Hodgkin lymphoma.

This chain uses TRBV30 with TRBJ1-3; no clear D gene. Germline V CDR1 and CDR2: GTSNPN, SVGIG (reference sequence). This CDR3 region has 15 residues. V was pared by 2 bases and J by 0 bases, with 11 bases between. The CDR3 DNA follows: TGTGCCTGGAGTCCATCCCTTAACTCTGGAAACACCATATATTTT. Translation: CAWSPSLNSGNTIYF.

This clone was picked up a small number of times. The chain recombines TRBV11-2 with TRBJ1-4; D is possibly TRBD1 (6 bases). V dropped 1 base and J dropped 8 bases, with 14 bases sitting between them. Germline-derived CDR1 and CDR2 are SGHAT and FQNNGV. This CDR3 contains 15 residues. CDR3 sequence: CASSLGQGRREKLFF. CDR3 DNA sequence: TGTGCCAGCAGCTTAGGGCAGGGGCGACGAGAAAAACTGTTTTTT.

The rearrangement links TRBV7-9 to TRBJ2-1; no clear D gene. Trimming removed 7 bases from V and 4 bases from J, with 5 bases in between. Germline V gene sequence: CDR1 SEHNR, CDR2 FQNEAQ (reference sequence). The CDR3 runs 11 residues. The CDR3: CASILYNEQFF. The CDR3 DNA sequence: TGTGCCAGCATCCTATACAATGAGCAGTTCTTC.

The table lists this clone with a count of one. The V call is TRBV6-5, the J call TRBJ1-1; D may be TRBD1 (6 bases). Trimming pared 6 bases from V and 1 base from J, leaving 12 bases between. Germline V gene sequence: CDR1 MNHEY, CDR2 SVGAGI. This CDR3 region has 14 residues. CDR3: CASSQQGRNTEAFF. The CDR3 DNA sequence: TGTGCCAGCAGCCAACAGGGAAGGAACACTGAAGCTTTCTTT.

The J gene is TRBJ2-7, the V gene TRBV10-3; weak D call: TRBD1 (6 bases). Germline assignment: CDR1 ENHRY and CDR2 SYGVKD. The CDR3 consists of 14 residues. The V end was cut by 2 bases, the J end by 3 bases, with 11 bases between. CDR3 sequence (DNA): TGTGCCATCAGTGAGACAGGGCCCGGCTACGAGCAGTACGTC. This translates into CAISETGPGYEQYV.